Ten or more counts support the clone carrying this T cell receptor beta chain. Its antigen is as yet unknown. Germline CDR1 MNHNS, CDR2 SASEGT. Trimming stripped 9 bases from V and 0 bases from J, with 11 bases between. CDR3 length: 13 residues. Samples came from axillary lymph nodes draining the breast cancer. This sample is part of a study of breast tumors, draining lymph nodes, adjacent tissues. Study conclusions and caveats: Compared with lymph nodes, tumors were less diverse; compared with nontumor tissue, more.

TCRdb redid the calling of the multiplex PCR reads with MiXCR, one entry per CDR3 protein. The sample has under 150,000 distinct CDR3 sequences; 15% to 20% are singletons. The V call is TRBV6-1, the J call TRBJ1-2; D is perhaps TRBD1 (6 bases). The origin of this receptor is a female donor with breast cancer. Some clones in this sample may be carry-over from other donors' samples. The sample taken for sequencing was axillary lymph node tissue. Here the CDR3 reads CASEWTANYGYTF. The CDR3 nucleotides are TGTGCCAGTGAATGGACAGCTAACTATGGCTACACCTTC.